A single sample is the source of the 24 T cell receptor beta chains below, sequenced in a study of Graves' ophthalmopathy and Graves' hyperthyroidism. The sequenced template was RNA, covering the TCR beta CDR3 region. HTBI-primed RT-PCR formed the first round, and a multiplex PCR formed the second. Each CDR3 protein is one row after TCRdb ran MiXCR on the multiplex PCR reads. The table has roughly 700,000 distinct CDR3 sequences, 40% seen once. The specimen sequenced was peripheral blood. Every receptor here comes from an adult man with Graves' ophthalmopathy.

This chain uses TRBV29-1 with TRBJ1-2; possibly TRBD1 for D (5 bases). Germline CDR1 SQVTM, CDR2 ANQGSEA. The V and J ends lost 6 bases and 8 bases respectively, with 22 bases between them. This CDR3 comprises 14 residues. The CDR3 reads CSVENMQGLYGYTF. CDR3 DNA: TGCAGCGTCGAGAACATGCAGGGTCTATACGGCTACACCTTC.

There are many counts of this clonotype. The gene calls are TRBV7-6 and TRBJ1-6; no definite D call. Germline assignment: CDR1 SGHVS and CDR2 FNYEAQ. The CDR3 consists of 13 residues. The V end was cut by 5 bases, the J end by 6 bases, with 8 bases between. The CDR3 sequence: CASSPASNSPLHF. In nucleotides, the CDR3 is TGTGCCAGCAGCCCAGCCAGTAATTCACCCCTCCACTTT.

The chain is built from TRBV5-6 and TRBJ2-5, with TRBD1 matching over 10 bases. Trimming removed 4 bases from V and 7 bases from J; junction bases left unmatched: 10. The CDR3 consists of 15 residues. CDR1 is SGHDT, CDR2 YYEEEE, per germline. In DNA, the CDR3 is TGTGCCAGCAGCAGGGACAGGGGTGCGGCGGGGACCCAGTACTTC. It codes for CASSRDRGAAGTQYF.

The gene calls are TRBV11-2 and TRBJ2-5; 8 bases match TRBD2. This CDR3 has 16 residues. Per the germline V gene, CDR1 is SGHAT and CDR2 is FQNNGV. With 4 bases clipped from V and 5 bases from J, the junction kept 12 bases outside the gene matches. The CDR3 DNA is TGTGCCAGCAGCTCCCAAGCCGGGGGGGCCGTGGAGACCCAGTACTTC. This gives the protein CASSSQAGGAVETQYF.

The V gene is TRBV2, the J gene TRBJ2-2; 9 positions match TRBD1. V was pared by 6 bases and J by 7 bases, with 9 bases of the junction left unmatched. The CDR3 has 15 amino acids. The V gene's germline CDR1 is SNHLY and CDR2 FYNNEI. The CDR3 is CASSAEQGAVGELFF. Here the CDR3 DNA reads TGTGCCAGCAGCGCGGAACAGGGGGCGGTCGGGGAGCTGTTTTTT.

This clonotype was counted at least ten times. V gene TRBV2 combines with J gene TRBJ2-2; D ambiguous. Germline V gene lookup returns CDR1 SNHLY and CDR2 FYNNEI. Trimming pared 5 bases from V and 4 bases from J, leaving 8 bases between. The CDR3 is 13 amino acids. The DNA of the CDR3 is TGTGCCAGCAGTATTGTCGTCACCGGGGAGCTGTTTTTT. As protein: CASSIVVTGELFF.

The gene calls are TRBV7-2 and TRBJ2-7; 11 bases map to TRBD2. The junction had 7 bases not matched to a gene; V was cut back by 3 bases and J by 3 bases. Germline V gene data show CDR1 as SGHTA and CDR2 as FQGNSA. This CDR3 contains 16 residues. Here the CDR3 DNA reads TGTGCCAGCAGCTTGCGCGGCCTAGCGGGGGGCTACGAGCAGTACTTC. It translates to CASSLRGLAGGYEQYF. The variable domain in full, completed from reference TRBV7-2 and TRBJ2-7, reads GAGVSQSPSNKVTEKGKDVELRCDPISGHTALYWYRQSLGQGLEFLIYFQGNSAPDKSGLPSDRFSAERTGGSVSTLTIQRTQQEDSAVYLCASSLRGLAGGYEQYFGPGTRLTVT.

This chain joins TRBV7-9 and TRBJ2-7; 7 bases fit TRBD1. CDR1 and CDR2 (germline): SEHNR, FQNEAQ (reference sequence). V shed 1 base, J shed 3 bases, and the junction held 6 bases outside the gene matches. CDR3 length equals 15 residues. The CDR3 loop is CASSLVLGQSYEQYF. The DNA for the CDR3 is TGTGCCAGCAGCTTAGTTTTGGGACAGAGCTACGAGCAGTACTTC. Variable domain in full (rest from reference TRBV7-9 and TRBJ2-7): DTGVSQNPRHKITKRGQNVTFRCDPISEHNRLYWYRQTLGQGPEFLTYFQNEAQLEKSRLLSDRFSAERPKGSFSTLEIQRTEQGDSAMYLCASSLVLGQSYEQYFGPGTRLTVT.

V gene TRBV19 combines with J gene TRBJ2-5; D is perhaps TRBD1 (5 bases). With 3 bases removed from V and 3 bases from J, the gap between germline ends came to 14 bases. The CDR3 runs 15 residues. Germline assignment: CDR1 LNHDA and CDR2 SQIVND (reference sequence). The CDR3 nucleotides are TGTGCCAGTAGTATGTCGCAGGGTCGAGAAGAGACCCAGTACTTC. This sequence encodes CASSMSQGREETQYF.

The V gene is TRBV4-2, the J gene TRBJ2-7; the match to TRBD1 covers 10 bases. The CDR3 totals 16 residues. The junction had 8 bases not matched to a gene; V was cut back by 0 bases and J by 6 bases. The germline V gene encodes CDR1 LGHNA and CDR2 YNFKEQ. CDR3 nucleotides: TGTGCCAGCAGCCAAGATGGGGACAGGGGATGGTCCGAGCAGTACTTC. This translates into CASSQDGDRGWSEQYF.

The rearrangement links TRBV15 to TRBJ1-2; 7 bases are a match to TRBD1. There are 14 residues in the CDR3. Germline V gene data show CDR1 as LNHNV and CDR2 as YYDKDF (reference sequence). With 2 bases clipped from V and 4 bases from J, the junction kept 4 bases outside the gene matches. For the CDR3, the DNA is TGTGCCACCAGCAGAAAGGGGACAGCCTATGGCTACACCTTC. This codes for CATSRKGTAYGYTF. Together with reference TRBV15 and TRBJ1-2, the CDR3 gives the full variable domain: DAMVIQNPRYQVTQFGKPVTLSCSQTLNHNVMYWYQQKSSQAPKLLFHYYDKDFNNEADTPDNFQSRRPNTSFCFLDIRSPGLGDTAMYLCATSRKGTAYGYTFGSGTRLTVV.

In its sample, this clonotype was seen many times. The chain links TRBV20-1 to TRBJ2-5; TRBD2 is a possible D gene (5 bases). The CDR3 length is 15 residues. Per the germline V gene, CDR1 is DFQATT and CDR2 is SNEGSKA (reference sequence). Trimming left V 4 bases short and J 1 base short, with 16 bases between. Here the CDR3 DNA reads TGCAGTGCTATTCCTAGCAACAACCGCCAAGAGACCCAGTACTTC. Amino acids: CSAIPSNNRQETQYF.

This clonotype was counted between two and nine times. The rearrangement uses TRBV7-9 and TRBJ2-2; no firm D call. Germline V gives CDR1 SEHNR, CDR2 FQNEAQ (reference sequence). Trimming removed 1 base at V and 1 base at J, with 13 bases between. CDR3 length: 17 amino acids. The CDR3 region is CASSLGGRVGNTGELFF. CDR3 nucleotides: TGTGCCAGCAGCTTAGGAGGCCGGGTCGGGAACACCGGGGAGCTGTTTTTT. Based on the CDR3 plus reference TRBV7-9 and TRBJ2-2, the full variable domain is DTGVSQNPRHKITKRGQNVTFRCDPISEHNRLYWYRQTLGQGPEFLTYFQNEAQLEKSRLLSDRFSAERPKGSFSTLEIQRTEQGDSAMYLCASSLGGRVGNTGELFFGEGSRLTVL.

The chain has TRBV11-1 and TRBJ1-4; D perhaps matches TRBD1 (5 bases). Looked up from germline, CDR1 is SGHAT and CDR2 is FQDESV (reference sequence). V dropped 4 bases and J dropped 2 bases, with 14 bases sitting between them. The CDR3 spans 16 residues. The CDR3 nucleotides are TGTGCCAGCAGCTCCCGTGAGGGACTGACTAATGAAAAACTGTTTTTT. Protein sequence: CASSSREGLTNEKLFF.

V gene TRBV29-1 combines with J gene TRBJ2-5, with 7 bases fitting TRBD1. Germline V gives CDR1 SQVTM, CDR2 ANQGSEA. V shed 3 bases and J 3 bases; nucleotides not matched to a gene: 4. The CDR3 is 13 residues long. The CDR3 here is CSVDTGVEETQYF. CDR3 nucleotides: TGCAGCGTTGATACAGGGGTTGAAGAGACCCAGTACTTC.

This sequence joins TRBV4-2 and TRBJ2-5, with D perhaps TRBD1 (6 bases). V lost 0 bases and J 3 bases, leaving 8 bases between the germline ends. The CDR3 contains 14 residues. Germline V CDR1 and CDR2: LGHNA, YNFKEQ. The DNA of the CDR3 is TGTGCCAGCAGCCAAGAACAGGGAAAAGAGACCCAGTACTTC. Amino acids: CASSQEQGKETQYF.

Only a few counts were recorded for this clonotype. The genes are TRBV24-1 and TRBJ1-5, with TRBD1 as a possible D gene (6 bases). The length of the CDR3 is 13 residues. The V gene lost 12 bases and the J gene lost 5 bases, with 16 bases spanning the gap. Per the germline V gene, CDR1 is KGHDR and CDR2 is SFDVKD. CDR3 region: CAWTNRVDQPQHF. For the CDR3, the DNA is TGTGCCTGGACAAACAGGGTAGATCAGCCCCAGCATTTT.

In this sample, this clonotype turned up once. The chain is built from TRBV10-3 and TRBJ2-7; D perhaps matches TRBD2 (7 bases). Germline V gives CDR1 ENHRY, CDR2 SYGVKD. The CDR3 totals 14 residues. V lost 3 bases and J 3 bases, leaving 12 bases between the germline ends. CDR3 sequence reads: CAISDRGEGYEQYF. In DNA, the CDR3 is TGTGCCATCAGTGATAGGGGGGAGGGCTACGAGCAGTACTTC.

This rearrangement joins TRBV7-2 to TRBJ2-7; the match to TRBD2 covers 10 bases. Germline loops: CDR1 SGHTA, CDR2 FQGNSA. With 5 bases clipped from V and 2 bases from J, the junction kept 3 bases outside the gene matches. The CDR3 is made up of 14 amino acids. CDR3 protein: CASSPSGRTYEQYF. The CDR3 coding sequence is TGTGCCAGCAGCCCTAGCGGGAGAACCTACGAGCAGTACTTC.

This clonotype was counted at least ten times. The V call is TRBV24-1, the J call TRBJ1-1; 8 positions match TRBD1. Germline V gene lookup returns CDR1 KGHDR and CDR2 SFDVKD. Trimming cost V 6 bases and J 4 bases; bases outside gene matches: 0. The CDR3 is made up of 12 amino acids. CDR3 in amino acids: CATSTGGTEAFF. The CDR3 DNA follows: TGTGCCACCAGTACAGGGGGCACTGAAGCTTTCTTT.

Many counts were recorded for this clonotype. The V gene is TRBV24-1, the J gene TRBJ2-6, with a weak D call TRBD1 (5 bases). Between the trimmed V and J ends, which lost 9 bases and 1 base, there was a span of 6 bases. Per the germline V gene, CDR1 is KGHDR and CDR2 is SFDVKD. The CDR3 spans 13 residues. The DNA for the CDR3 is TGTGCCACCGGGGCTTCTGGGGCCAACGTCCTGACTTTC. Its protein is CATGASGANVLTF.

At least ten counts were recorded for this clonotype. J is TRBJ1-1 and V is TRBV29-1, with 8 bases lining up with TRBD1. The germline V gene has CDR1 SQVTM and CDR2 ANQGSEA. V trimming: 7 bases; J trimming: 11 bases; junction bases outside the gene matches: 9. CDR3 length: 11 amino acids. The chain's CDR3 is CSAWTGSWAFF. For the CDR3, the DNA is TGCAGCGCTTGGACAGGGTCCTGGGCTTTCTTT. The complete variable domain, with remaining parts taken from reference TRBV29-1 and TRBJ1-1, reads SAVISQKPSRDICQRGTSLTIQCQVDSQVTMMFWYRQQPGQSLTLIATANQGSEATYESGFVIDKFPISRPNLTFSTLTVSNMSPEDSSIYLCSAWTGSWAFFGQGTRLTVV.

This clonotype was seen only a few times. The V and J genes are TRBV24-1 and TRBJ2-7, with 7 bases aligning to TRBD1. The junction had 6 bases not matched to a gene; V was cut back by 4 bases and J by 7 bases. Germline CDR1 is KGHDR and CDR2 is SFDVKD. This CDR3 comprises 13 residues. Here the CDR3 DNA reads TGTGCCACCAGTGACACGGGGACAGAAGAGCAGTACTTC. Translating gives CATSDTGTEEQYF.

Notes on this clonotype: The final CDR3 position lacks the conserved phenylalanine or tryptophan, pointing to a likely read error. The chain combines TRBV5-4 with TRBJ2-5; 7 nucleotides line up with TRBD1. V trimming: 4 bases; J trimming: 5 bases; junction bases outside the gene matches: 17. Per the germline V gene, CDR1 is SGHNT and CDR2 is YYREEE (reference sequence). This CDR3 has 17 residues. Here the CDR3 DNA reads TGTGCCAGCAGCCTATTCCCGAGGGGGCGATCGGGGGAGACCCAGTACGTC. It translates to CASSLFPRGRSGETQYV.